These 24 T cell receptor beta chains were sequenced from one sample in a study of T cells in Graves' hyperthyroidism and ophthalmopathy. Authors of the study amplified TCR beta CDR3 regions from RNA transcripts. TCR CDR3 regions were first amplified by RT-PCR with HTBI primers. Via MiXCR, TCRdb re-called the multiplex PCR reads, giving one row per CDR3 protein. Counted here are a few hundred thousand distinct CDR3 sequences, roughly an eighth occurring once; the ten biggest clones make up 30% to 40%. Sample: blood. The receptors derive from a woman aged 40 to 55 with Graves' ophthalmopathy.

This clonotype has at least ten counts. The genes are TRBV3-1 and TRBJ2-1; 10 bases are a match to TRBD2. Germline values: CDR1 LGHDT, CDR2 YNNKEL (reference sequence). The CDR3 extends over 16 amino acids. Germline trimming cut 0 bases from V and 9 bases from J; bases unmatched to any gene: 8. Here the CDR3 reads CASSQDRALAGVEQFF. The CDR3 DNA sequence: TGTGCCAGCAGCCAAGATAGAGCTCTAGCGGGGGTTGAGCAGTTCTTC.

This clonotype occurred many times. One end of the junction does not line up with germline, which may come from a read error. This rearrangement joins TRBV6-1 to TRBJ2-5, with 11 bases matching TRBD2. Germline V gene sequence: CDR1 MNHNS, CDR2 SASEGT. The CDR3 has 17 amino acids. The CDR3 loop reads CASSERAGLAAQKTQYF. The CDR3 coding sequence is TGTGCCAGCAGTGAAAGAGCGGGACTAGCGGCCCAAAAGACCCAGTACTTC.

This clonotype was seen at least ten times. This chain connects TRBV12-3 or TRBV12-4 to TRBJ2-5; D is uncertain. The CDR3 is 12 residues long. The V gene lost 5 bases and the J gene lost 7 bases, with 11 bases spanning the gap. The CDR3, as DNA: TGTGCCAGCAGTGACGTCGCAGGGACCCAGTACTTC. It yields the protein CASSDVAGTQYF.

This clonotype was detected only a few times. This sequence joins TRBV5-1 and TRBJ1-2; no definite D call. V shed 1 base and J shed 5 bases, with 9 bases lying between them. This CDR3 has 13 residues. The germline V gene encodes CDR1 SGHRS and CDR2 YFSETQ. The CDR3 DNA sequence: TGCGCCAGCAGCTTGACACAGTATTATGGCTACACCTTC. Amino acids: CASSLTQYYGYTF.

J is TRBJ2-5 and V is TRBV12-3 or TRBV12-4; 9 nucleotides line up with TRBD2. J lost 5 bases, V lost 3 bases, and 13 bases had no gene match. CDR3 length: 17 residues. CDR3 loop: CASSFSPSGITPETQYF. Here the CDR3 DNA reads TGTGCCAGCAGTTTTAGTCCTAGCGGGATTACACCCGAGACCCAGTACTTC.

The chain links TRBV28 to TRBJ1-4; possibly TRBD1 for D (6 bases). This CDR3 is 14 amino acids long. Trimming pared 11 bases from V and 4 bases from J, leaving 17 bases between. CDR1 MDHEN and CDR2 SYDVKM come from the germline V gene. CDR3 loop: CALPRTANNEKLFF. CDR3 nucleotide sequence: TGTGCCCTACCCCGGACAGCCAATAATGAAAAACTGTTTTTT.

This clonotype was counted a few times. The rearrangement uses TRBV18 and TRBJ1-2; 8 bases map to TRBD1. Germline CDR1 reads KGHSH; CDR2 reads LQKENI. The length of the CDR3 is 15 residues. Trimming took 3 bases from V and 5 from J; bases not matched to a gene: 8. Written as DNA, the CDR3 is TGTGCCAGCTCACCGTCGGGACAGGTGGGATATGGCTACACCTTC. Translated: CASSPSGQVGYGYTF.

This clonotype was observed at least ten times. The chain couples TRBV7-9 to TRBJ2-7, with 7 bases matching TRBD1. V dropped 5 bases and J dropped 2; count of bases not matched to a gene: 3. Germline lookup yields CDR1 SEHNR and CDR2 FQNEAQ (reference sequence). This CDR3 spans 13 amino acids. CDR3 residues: CASSPGGTYEQYF. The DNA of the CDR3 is TGTGCCAGCAGCCCAGGGGGTACCTACGAGCAGTACTTC.

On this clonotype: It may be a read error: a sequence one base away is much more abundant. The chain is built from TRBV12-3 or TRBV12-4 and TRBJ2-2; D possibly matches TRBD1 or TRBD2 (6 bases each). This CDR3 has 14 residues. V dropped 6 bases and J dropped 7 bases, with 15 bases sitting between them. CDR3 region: CASSRTGAVGELFF. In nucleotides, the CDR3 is TGTGCCAGCAGCCGAACGGGGGCGGTCGGGGAGCTGTTTTTT.

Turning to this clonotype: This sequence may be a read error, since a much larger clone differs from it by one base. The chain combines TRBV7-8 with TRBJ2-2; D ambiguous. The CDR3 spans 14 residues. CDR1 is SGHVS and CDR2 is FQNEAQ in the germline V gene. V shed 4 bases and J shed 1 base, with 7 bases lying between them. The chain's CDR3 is CASSSYRNTGELFF. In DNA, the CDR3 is TGTGCCAGCAGCTCATACAGGAACACCGGGGAGCTGTTTTTT.

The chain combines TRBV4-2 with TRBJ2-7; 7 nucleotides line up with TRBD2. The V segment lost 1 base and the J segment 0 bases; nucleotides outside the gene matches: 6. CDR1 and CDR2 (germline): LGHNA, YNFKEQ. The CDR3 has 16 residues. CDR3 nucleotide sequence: TGTGCCAGCAGCCAAGTAGCTAGCGGCAGCTCCTACGAGCAGTACTTC. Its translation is CASSQVASGSSYEQYF.

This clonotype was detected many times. The CDR3 here is CASNSGIAGDTDTQYF. CDR3 nucleotides: TGCGCCAGCAATAGTGGGATAGCGGGGGATACAGATACGCAGTATTTT. The V and J genes are TRBV10-2 and TRBJ2-3; 9 positions match TRBD2. The trim removed 7 bases at V and 3 bases at J, leaving 11 bases unmatched. In germline, CDR1 is WSHSY, CDR2 SAAADI. The CDR3 length is 16 residues.

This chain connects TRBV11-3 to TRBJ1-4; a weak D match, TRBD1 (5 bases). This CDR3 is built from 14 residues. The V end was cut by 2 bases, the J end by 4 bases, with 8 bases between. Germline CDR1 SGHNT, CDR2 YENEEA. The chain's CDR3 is CASSLQGFNEKLFF. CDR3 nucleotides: TGTGCCAGCAGCTTACAGGGTTTTAATGAAAAACTGTTTTTT.

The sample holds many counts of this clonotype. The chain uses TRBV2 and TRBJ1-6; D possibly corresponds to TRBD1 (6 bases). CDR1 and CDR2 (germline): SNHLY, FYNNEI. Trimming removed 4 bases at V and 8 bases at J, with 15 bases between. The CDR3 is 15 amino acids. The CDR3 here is CASSGMSGADSPLHF. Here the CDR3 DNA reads TGTGCCAGCAGTGGTATGTCGGGGGCCGATTCACCCCTCCACTTT.

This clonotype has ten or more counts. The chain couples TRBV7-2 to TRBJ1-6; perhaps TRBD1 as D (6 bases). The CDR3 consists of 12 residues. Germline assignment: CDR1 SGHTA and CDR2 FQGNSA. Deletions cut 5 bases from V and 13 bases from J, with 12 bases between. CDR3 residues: CASSLSGGPLHF. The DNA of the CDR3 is TGTGCCAGCAGCCTGAGTGGGGGCCCCCTCCACTTT. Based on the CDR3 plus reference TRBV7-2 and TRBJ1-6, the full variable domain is GAGVSQSPSNKVTEKGKDVELRCDPISGHTALYWYRQSLGQGLEFLIYFQGNSAPDKSGLPSDRFSAERTGGSVSTLTIQRTQQEDSAVYLCASSLSGGPLHFGNGTRLTVT.

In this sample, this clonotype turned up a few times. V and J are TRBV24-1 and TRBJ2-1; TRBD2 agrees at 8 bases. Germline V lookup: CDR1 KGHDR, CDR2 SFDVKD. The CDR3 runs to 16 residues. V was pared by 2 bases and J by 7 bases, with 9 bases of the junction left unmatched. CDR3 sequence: CATSDSGGERENEQFF. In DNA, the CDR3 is TGTGCCACCAGTGATTCGGGCGGGGAGCGGGAGAATGAGCAGTTCTTC.

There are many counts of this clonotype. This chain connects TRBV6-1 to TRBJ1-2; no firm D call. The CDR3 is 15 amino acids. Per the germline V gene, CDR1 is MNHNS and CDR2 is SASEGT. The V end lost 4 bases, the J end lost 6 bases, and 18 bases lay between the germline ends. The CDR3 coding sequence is TGTGCCAGCAGTGCGAAAAACCGCCCCATCAATGGCTACACCTTC. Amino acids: CASSAKNRPINGYTF.

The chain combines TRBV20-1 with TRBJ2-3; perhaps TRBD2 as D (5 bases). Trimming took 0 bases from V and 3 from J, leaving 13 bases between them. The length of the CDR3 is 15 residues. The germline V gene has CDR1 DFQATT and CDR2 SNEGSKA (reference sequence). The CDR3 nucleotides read TGCAGTGCTAGAGATCCCCAGCGGCGGACAGATACGCAGTATTTT. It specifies CSARDPQRRTDTQYF.

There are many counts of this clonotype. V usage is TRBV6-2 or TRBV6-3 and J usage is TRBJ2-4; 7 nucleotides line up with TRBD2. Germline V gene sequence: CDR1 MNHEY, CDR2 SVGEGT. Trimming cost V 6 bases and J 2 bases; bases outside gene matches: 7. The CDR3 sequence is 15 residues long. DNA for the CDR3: TGTGCCAGCAGCCCTCAAGCGGGGCCCAAAAACATTCAGTACTTC. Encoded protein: CASSPQAGPKNIQYF.

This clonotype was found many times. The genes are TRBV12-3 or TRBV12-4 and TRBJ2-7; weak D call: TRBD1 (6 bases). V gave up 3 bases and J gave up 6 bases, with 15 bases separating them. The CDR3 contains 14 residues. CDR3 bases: TGTGCCAGCAGTTTTGTCGCCGAAGGGGGCGAGCAGTACTTC. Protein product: CASSFVAEGGEQYF.

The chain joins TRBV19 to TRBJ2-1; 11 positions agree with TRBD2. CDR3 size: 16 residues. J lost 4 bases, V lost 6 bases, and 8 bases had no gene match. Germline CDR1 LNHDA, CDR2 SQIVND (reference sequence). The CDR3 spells CASSSTGTSGYNEQFF. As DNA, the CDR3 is TGTGCCAGTAGCTCCACCGGGACTAGCGGTTACAATGAGCAGTTCTTC.

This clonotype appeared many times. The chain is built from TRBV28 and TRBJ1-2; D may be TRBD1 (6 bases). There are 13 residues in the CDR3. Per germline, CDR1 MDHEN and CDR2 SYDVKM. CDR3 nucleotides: TGTGCTCCCACTCTTACAGGGAGGGGTGGCTACACCTTC. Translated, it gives CAPTLTGRGGYTF.

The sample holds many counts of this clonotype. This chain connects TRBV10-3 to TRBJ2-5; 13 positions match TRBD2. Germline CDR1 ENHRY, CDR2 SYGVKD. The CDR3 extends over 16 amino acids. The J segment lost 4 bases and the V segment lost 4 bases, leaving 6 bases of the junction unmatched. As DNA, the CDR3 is TGTGCCATCAGTGGGACTAGCGGGAGCCCGAGAGAGACCCAGTACTTC. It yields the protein CAISGTSGSPRETQYF.

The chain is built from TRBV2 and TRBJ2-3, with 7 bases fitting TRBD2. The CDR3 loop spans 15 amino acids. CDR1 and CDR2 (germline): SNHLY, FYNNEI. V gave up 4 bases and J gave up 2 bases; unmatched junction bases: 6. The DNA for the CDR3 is TGTGCCAGCAGTGTGCGCGGGGGAACCACAGATACGCAGTATTTT. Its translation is CASSVRGGTTDTQYF.